The entry below describes one T cell receptor beta chain. Indicated time point: blood from clinic visit 5 months post-surgery; TSC patient then seizure free. The table came from immunoSEQ multiplex PCR; TCRdb's copy has only in-frame clones and leaves some out. The data contain about 340,000 clones, more than 85% of them singletons. The data derive from a study of brain T cells in children with intractable seizures. The sample here was peripheral blood, taken roughly 5 months after surgery. This clonotype originated in a boy under three years old with tuberous sclerosis and intractable seizures.

The CDR3 bases are TGTGCCAGCAGCTTAGCCGGGGGTCGCTATGGCTACACCTTC. Amino acid sequence: CASSLAGGRYGYTF. V is TRBV7-9 and J is TRBJ1-2; weak D call: TRBD1 (5 bases). The CDR3 has 14 amino acids. Germline V lookup: CDR1 SEHNR, CDR2 FQNEAQ (reference sequence). Trimming pared 0 bases from V and 4 bases from J, leaving 9 bases between.